The clone carrying this TCR beta chain showed up just a few times. The data were obtained in a study of blood T cell repertoires in COVID-19. Across the whole study: There were acute and convalescent COVID-19 samples, and they came from the United States, Italy and Spain. Sample material is recorded as cDNA or gDNA derived from T cells, B-cell-depleted T cells, or PBMCs.

This CDR3 region has 16 residues. V lost 3 bases and J 0 bases, leaving 12 bases between the germline ends. Germline loops: CDR1 SGHTA, CDR2 FQGNSA. Authors' processing steps: Cell counts per sample came from amplifying reference gene primers. TCRdb keeps only in-frame clones here, not all; method: immunoSEQ multiplex PCR. That table is the source of V, J and clone size, and D and trimming were worked out from the DNA. The sample carries around 260,000 clones, about 86% recorded once. The specimen was peripheral blood. The chain joins TRBV7-2 to TRBJ2-1, with a possible D match to TRBD2 (6 bases). The TCR originated in a young man with active or convalescent COVID-19. The CDR3 here is CASSFSYGSSYNEQFF. The CDR3 coding sequence is TGTGCCAGCAGCTTTTCCTACGGGAGCTCCTACAATGAGCAGTTCTTC.